The 2 T cell receptor beta chains reported below all come from one sample, sequenced in a study of CD8+ T cells in alopecia areata. Extracted RNA was reverse transcribed, and the resulting cDNA served as sequencing template. Some clones are missing from TCRdb's copy, which holds only in-frame ones; the method was immunoSEQ multiplex PCR. The sample yields 110,000 to 150,000 clones, around 50% seen once. Treatment of the sample: oral pan-JAK inhibitor, 5-10 mg twice daily. Sequenced material: CD8+ T cells sorted from blood, taken at week 4, from a patient treated with tofacitinib. The receptors derive from a human donor with alopecia areata.

This clone appeared a single time. This chain links TRBV15 with TRBJ2-1; D remains ambiguous. Per the germline V gene, CDR1 is LNHNV and CDR2 is YYDKDF (reference sequence). V was shortened by 1 base and J by 10 bases, with 5 bases between the two germline ends. The CDR3 totals 11 residues. Written as DNA, the CDR3 is TGTGCCACCAGCAGAGTGGCGGAGCAGTTCTTC. This sequence encodes CATSRVAEQFF.

The J gene is TRBJ2-5, the V gene TRBV5-6; 12 bases are a match to TRBD2. This CDR3 is 17 amino acids long. Germline values: CDR1 SGHDT, CDR2 YYEEEE. V shed 4 bases and J 2 bases; nucleotides not matched to a gene: 9. The CDR3, as DNA: TGTGCCAGCAGCGATTCGACTAGCGGGGGCCCTCAAGAGACCCAGTACTTC. Amino acid sequence: CASSDSTSGGPQETQYF. Full variable domain (missing parts from reference TRBV5-6 and TRBJ2-5): DAGVTQSPTHLIKTRGQQVTLRCSPKSGHDTVSWYQQALGQGPQFIFQYYEEEERQRGNFPDRFSGHQFPNYSSELNVNALLLGDSALYLCASSDSTSGGPQETQYFGPGTRLLVL.